Listed below are T cell receptor beta chains from one sample, sequenced in a study of blood T cell repertoires in COVID-19. The repertoire was sequenced with immunoSEQ multiplex PCR; TCRdb's copy has only in-frame clones and lacks some. The sample holds some 160,000 clones, 70% to 80% seen once. Sequenced input: PBMCs or T cells enriched from blood (not recorded which). The receptors come from a woman between 65 and 79 years old in a cohort exposed to, infected with or recovered from COVID-19 (not recorded which). Both conserved end residues are part of each CDR3. The order of the fields is V gene, D gene, J gene, CDR3 protein. A D gene is named only where the DNA matches it firmly.

>TRBV28|NA|TRBJ1-1
CAREPQPNTEAFF
>TRBV2|NA|TRBJ1-6
CASSERPTGPLHF
>TRBV7-2|NA|TRBJ2-5
CASSPGVTQETQYF
>TRBV28|NA|TRBJ1-1
CASSRWRSEAFF
>TRBV18|NA|TRBJ2-3
CASSPSTGRADTQYF
>TRBV24-1|TRBD2|TRBJ2-2
CATSDHGRGDGELFF
>TRBV5-1|NA|TRBJ1-1
CASSLALGAAEAFF
>TRBV5-4|NA|TRBJ2-2
CASSLAPGMIGELFF
>TRBV28|NA|TRBJ2-6
CASTEASSGANVLTF
>TRBV4-2|NA|TRBJ2-1
CASSQDRSVEQFF
>TRBV11-3|NA|TRBJ1-4
CASSLGQPLGKLFF
>TRBV14|TRBD2|TRBJ2-1
CASSQIGTSLNEQFF
>TRBV11-3|NA|TRBJ2-1
CASSLASSQQFF
>TRBV2|NA|TRBJ2-7
CASGGGSLSYEQYF
>TRBV28|NA|TRBJ1-5
CASSLGGGRRGPQHF
>TRBV2|TRBD2|TRBJ2-2
CASSVVRDRGAGELFF
>TRBV5-1|NA|TRBJ2-7
CASSSDSYEQYF
>TRBV27|TRBD1|TRBJ1-5
CASTLTGEGNQPQHF
>TRBV6-2/TRBV6-3|TRBD2|TRBJ2-1
CASSYGGRSRNEQFF
>TRBV6-2/TRBV6-3|TRBD2|TRBJ2-7
CASSYWTSGRDEQYF
>TRBV4-1|NA|TRBJ2-7
CASSQAWDSKVFYEQYF
>TRBV5-1|NA|TRBJ2-3
CASSLMRGNTDTQYF